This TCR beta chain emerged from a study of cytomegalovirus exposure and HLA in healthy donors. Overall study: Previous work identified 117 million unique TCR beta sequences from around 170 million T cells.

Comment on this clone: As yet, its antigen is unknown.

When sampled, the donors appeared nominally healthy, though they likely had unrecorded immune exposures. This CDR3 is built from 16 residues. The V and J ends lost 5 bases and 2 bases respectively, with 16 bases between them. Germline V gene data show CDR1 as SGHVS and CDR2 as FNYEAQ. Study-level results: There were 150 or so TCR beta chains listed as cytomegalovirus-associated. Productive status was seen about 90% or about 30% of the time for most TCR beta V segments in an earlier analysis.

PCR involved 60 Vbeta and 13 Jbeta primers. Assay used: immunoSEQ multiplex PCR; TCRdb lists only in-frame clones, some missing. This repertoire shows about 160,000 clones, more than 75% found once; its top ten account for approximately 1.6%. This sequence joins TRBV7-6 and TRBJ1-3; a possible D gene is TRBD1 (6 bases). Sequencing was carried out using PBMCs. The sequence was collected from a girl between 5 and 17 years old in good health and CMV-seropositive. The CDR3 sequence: CASSPLGASTGNTIYF. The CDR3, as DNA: TGTGCCAGCAGCCCCCTGGGGGCGAGCACTGGAAACACCATATATTTT.